A single sample is the source of the 11 T cell receptor beta chains below, sequenced in a study of regulatory T cells in long-lasting Graves disease. Sample time point: newly diagnosed GD, antithyroid drugs for less than 3 months. Researchers made the TCR library from RNA that was extracted from PBMCs. The TCR beta library used iRepertoire HTBI primers with Arm-PCR amplification of CDR3. TCRdb re-analysed the multiplex PCR reads in MiXCR, keeping a single row per CDR3 protein. The data show about 200,000 distinct CDR3 sequences, 15% to 20% seen once. The data were also submitted as part of a second study, on T cells in Graves' hyperthyroidism and ophthalmopathy.

Here the sequenced sample was peripheral blood mononuclear cells (PBMCs), taken at new diagnosis, from a patient treated with antithyroid drugs. The receptor set was obtained from a woman in her 30s with Graves disease.

This clonotype was picked up a small number of times. The rearrangement uses TRBV20-1 and TRBJ2-5; D remains unclear. This CDR3 comprises 14 residues. Germline V gene sequence: CDR1 DFQATT, CDR2 SNEGSKA (reference sequence). V dropped 0 bases and J dropped 5 bases, with 13 bases sitting between them. This chain's CDR3 is CSARDLGYGETQYF. CDR3 nucleotide sequence: TGCAGTGCTAGAGATCTCGGGTATGGGGAGACCCAGTACTTC.

The chain links TRBV9 to TRBJ2-7; 15 bases are a match to TRBD2. The V segment lost 2 bases and the J segment 7 bases; nucleotides outside the gene matches: 1. The CDR3 is 14 residues long. Looked up from germline, CDR1 is SGDLS and CDR2 is YYNGEE. CDR3: CASSVGTSGGEQYF. CDR3 DNA: TGTGCCAGCAGCGTCGGGACTAGCGGGGGGGAGCAGTACTTC. The variable domain in full, completed from reference TRBV9 and TRBJ2-7, reads DSGVTQTPKHLITATGQRVTLRCSPRSGDLSVYWYQQSLDQGLQFLIQYYNGEERAKGNILERFSAQQFPDLHSELNLSSLELGDSALYFCASSVGTSGGEQYFGPGTRLTVT.

This clonotype was recorded many times. The gene calls are TRBV5-6 and TRBJ1-5; D uncertain. This CDR3 comprises 15 residues. Per germline, CDR1 SGHDT and CDR2 YYEEEE. Trimming took 1 base from V and 8 from J, leaving 16 bases between them. CDR3 amino acids: CASSLRRRAGEPQHF. The DNA of the CDR3 is TGTGCCAGCAGCTTGAGACGCCGGGCGGGTGAGCCCCAGCATTTT.

This clonotype occurred many times. The chain employs TRBV29-1 and TRBJ2-5, with D unresolved. Trimming removed 4 bases from V and 5 bases from J, with 5 bases in between. Germline loops: CDR1 SQVTM, CDR2 ANQGSEA. The CDR3 totals 10 residues. CDR3 bases: TGCAGCGTTGCGGAGGAGACCCAGTACTTC. It specifies CSVAEETQYF.

This clonotype was observed many times. The rearrangement uses TRBV19 and TRBJ1-5; TRBD1 matches 9 bases. The length of the CDR3 is 17 residues. Germline V gene lookup returns CDR1 LNHDA and CDR2 SQIVND (reference sequence). The J segment lost 0 bases and the V segment lost 5 bases, leaving 8 bases of the junction unmatched. The DNA of the CDR3 is TGTGCCAGTAGTGTCAAGGGGACAGGGTATAGCAATCAGCCCCAGCATTTT. Translated, it gives CASSVKGTGYSNQPQHF.

This clonotype occurred once. Just one base apart from a much larger clone, this may be a read error. V gene TRBV7-2 combines with J gene TRBJ2-5, with D possibly being TRBD1 or TRBD2 (5 bases each). Between the trimmed V and J ends, which lost 4 bases and 3 bases, there was a span of 18 bases. The length of the CDR3 is 16 residues. CDR1 SGHTA and CDR2 FQGNSA come from the germline V gene. CDR3 sequence reads: CASSSDPGLIKETQYF. The CDR3 region has the DNA TGTGCCAGCAGCTCGGACCCGGGGCTAATAAAAGAGACCCAGTACTTC.

This clonotype was counted a few times. This sequence joins TRBV5-4 and TRBJ1-2; 8 bases line up with TRBD1. Germline V CDR1 and CDR2: SGHNT, YYREEE (reference sequence). The CDR3 covers 17 residues. V gave up 0 bases and J gave up 4 bases; unmatched junction bases: 11. As DNA, the CDR3 is TGTGCCAGCAGCTTGGGACAGGGGAGGGAGATGAGCTATGGCTACACCTTC. Translation: CASSLGQGREMSYGYTF. Full variable domain (missing parts from reference TRBV5-4 and TRBJ1-2): ETGVTQSPTHLIKTRGQQVTLRCSSQSGHNTVSWYQQALGQGPQFIFQYYREEENGRGNFPPRFSGLQFPNYSSELNVNALELDDSALYLCASSLGQGREMSYGYTFGSGTRLTVV.

This clonotype was recorded many times. The V call is TRBV15, the J call TRBJ1-6, with a weak D call TRBD1 (5 bases). Trimming removed 4 bases at V and 9 bases at J, with 13 bases between. Germline lookup yields CDR1 LNHNV and CDR2 YYDKDF (reference sequence). The CDR3 runs to 14 residues. The CDR3 coding sequence is TGTGCCACCAGCAAAGGGACGAGGGTTTCACCCCTCCACTTT. Its protein is CATSKGTRVSPLHF.

V is TRBV7-2 and J is TRBJ1-3; D gene ambiguous. The CDR3 consists of 16 residues. V lost 1 base, J lost 0 bases, and 10 bases lay in between. Germline values: CDR1 SGHTA, CDR2 FQGNSA. CDR3 loop: CASSLVLGASGNTIYF. The CDR3 region has the DNA TGTGCCAGCAGCTTAGTATTGGGAGCCTCTGGAAACACCATATATTTT.

For this clonotype: A much larger clonotype is one base distant, so this may be a read error. This chain connects TRBV9 to TRBJ1-6; the D gene is possibly TRBD1 (5 bases). Trimming stripped 0 bases from V and 11 bases from J, with 15 bases between. The CDR3 totals 15 residues. Germline V gene data show CDR1 as SGDLS and CDR2 as YYNGEE. CDR3 nucleotide sequence: TGTGCCAGCAGCGTAGAACCGACAGCGAGGCCACCCCTCCACTTT. Translated, it gives CASSVEPTARPPLHF.

As for this clonotype: The conserved phenylalanine or tryptophan is not found at the CDR3 terminus, so this likely reflects a read error. The chain uses TRBV6-1 and TRBJ1-1; D is possibly TRBD1 (6 bases). This CDR3 has 15 residues. Germline CDR1 is MNHNS and CDR2 is SASEGT. The V and J ends lost 7 bases and 4 bases respectively, with 19 bases between them. CDR3 region: CASIPQGGGGTEAFL. In nucleotides, the CDR3 is TGTGCCAGCATTCCACAAGGGGGGGGCGGCACTGAAGCTTTCCTT.